This TCR beta chain was identified during a study of cytomegalovirus exposure and HLA in healthy donors. Study results and caveats: Specificity of a few CMV-associated chains for CMV antigens was verified in vitro. Later analysis demonstrated an association between a missense DCLRE1C variant and TCR beta V- and J-gene trimming.

This CDR3 has 15 amino acids. V lost 3 bases, J lost 0 bases, and 0 bases stayed unmatched. Germline V gives CDR1 PRHDT, CDR2 FYEKMQ (reference sequence). The primer mix had 60 Vbeta and 13 Jbeta primers. Clones were sequenced by immunoSEQ multiplex PCR, and TCRdb holds only the in-frame ones, with some missing. Among about 120,000 clones listed, 81% were seen once. This clone was found once. The target antigen is unknown. Sequencing used PBMCs. The receptor was isolated from a woman aged 40 to 55 in good health and CMV-seronegative. This chain joins TRBV13 and TRBJ2-2; 8 bases match TRBD2. CDR3 residues: CASSFSGANTGELFF. The CDR3 DNA follows: TGTGCCAGCAGCTTTAGCGGGGCGAACACCGGGGAGCTGTTTTTT.